Shown below are 22 T cell receptor beta chains from a single sample sequenced in a study of cytomegalovirus exposure and HLA in healthy donors. Use of 60 Vbeta and 13 Jbeta primers characterized the PCR. Clones were sequenced by immunoSEQ multiplex PCR, and TCRdb holds only the in-frame ones, with some missing. Of about 120,000 clones listed, around 63% are singletons. Sequenced material: PBMCs. Receptors originate from a man in his forties in good health and CMV-seropositive.

This clone occurred a few times. The chain uses TRBV27 and TRBJ2-2, with 10 bases aligning to TRBD1. V gave up 3 bases and J gave up 8 bases; unmatched junction bases: 9. The V gene's germline CDR1 is MNHEY and CDR2 SMNVEV (reference sequence). The CDR3 is 16 amino acids. The chain's CDR3 is CASSFWDRGAQGELFF. The CDR3 DNA is TGTGCCAGCAGTTTTTGGGACAGGGGCGCGCAAGGGGAGCTGTTTTTT.

V gene TRBV5-6 combines with J gene TRBJ1-5, with 9 bases lining up with TRBD1. Germline V gene lookup returns CDR1 SGHDT and CDR2 YYEEEE. The V and J ends lost 0 bases and 0 bases, in that order; junction bases with no gene match: 10. The CDR3 contains 19 residues. The CDR3 region has the DNA TGTGCCAGCAGCTTGGCCGGGGGGGACAGGGTTTTTAGCAATCAGCCCCAGCATTTT. This encodes CASSLAGGDRVFSNQPQHF.

This rearrangement joins TRBV27 to TRBJ2-3; 10 bases are shared with TRBD1. The CDR3 is made up of 15 amino acids. Germline CDR1 reads MNHEY; CDR2 reads SMNVEV (reference sequence). After removal of 4 bases from V and 3 bases from J, the junction contained 4 bases not matched to a gene. The CDR3 loop is CASSSSDRGTDTQYF. The CDR3 bases are TGTGCCAGCAGTTCCTCGGACAGGGGGACAGATACGCAGTATTTT.

The chain links TRBV7-2 to TRBJ2-3; D not resolved. V lost 4 bases, J lost 4 bases, and 3 bases lay in between. Germline V gives CDR1 SGHTA, CDR2 FQGNSA. The CDR3 is 11 amino acids. CDR3 sequence reads: CASSSADTQYF. The CDR3 DNA is TGTGCCAGCAGCTCAGCAGATACGCAGTATTTT.

This clone turned up a few times. V is TRBV7-9 and J is TRBJ2-5, with D hard to call. V was cut by 0 bases and J by 5 bases, with 4 bases left in between. The CDR3 runs 12 residues. Germline CDR1 SEHNR, CDR2 FQNEAQ (reference sequence). The CDR3 sequence is CASSLAAETQYF. CDR3 nucleotides: TGTGCCAGCAGCTTAGCCGCGGAGACCCAGTACTTC. Together with reference TRBV7-9 and TRBJ2-5, the CDR3 gives the full variable domain: DTGVSQNPRHKITKRGQNVTFRCDPISEHNRLYWYRQTLGQGPEFLTYFQNEAQLEKSRLLSDRFSAERPKGSFSTLEIQRTEQGDSAMYLCASSLAAETQYFGPGTRLLVL.

The chain employs TRBV9 and TRBJ2-7, with 9 bases matching TRBD2. The CDR3 spans 15 residues. Losses at the gene ends were 0 bases for V and 4 bases for J; bases not matched to a gene: 5. Germline V CDR1 and CDR2: SGDLS, YYNGEE. The CDR3 sequence: CASSVGGGRAYEQYF. CDR3 nucleotide sequence: TGTGCCAGCAGCGTAGGTGGCGGGAGGGCTTACGAGCAGTACTTC.

This clone was found once. The rearrangement links TRBV10-3 to TRBJ1-5, with D possibly TRBD1 on 6 matching bases. CDR1 is ENHRY and CDR2 is SYGVKD in the germline V gene. This CDR3 has 16 residues. V lost 0 bases and J lost 1, with 10 bases in between. The CDR3 loop reads CAISESGRGSNQPQHF. CDR3 nucleotides: TGTGCCATCAGTGAGTCTGGCAGGGGAAGCAATCAGCCCCAGCATTTT.

The chain links TRBV7-3 to TRBJ2-7; perhaps TRBD2 as D (5 bases). The CDR3 extends over 16 amino acids. Trimming removed 2 bases from V and 0 bases from J, with 14 bases in between. The germline V gene encodes CDR1 SGHTA and CDR2 FQGTGA. The CDR3 coding sequence is TGTGCCAGCAGCTTAGGCGGCAGCGGCCTCTCCTACGAGCAGTACTTC. Translated, it gives CASSLGGSGLSYEQYF. Variable domain in full (rest from reference TRBV7-3 and TRBJ2-7): GAGVSQTPSNKVTEKGKYVELRCDPISGHTALYWYRQSLGQGPEFLIYFQGTGAADDSGLPNDRFFAVRPEGSVSTLKIQRTERGDSAVYLCASSLGGSGLSYEQYFGPGTRLTVT.

J is TRBJ2-1 and V is TRBV18; 13 nucleotides match TRBD2. The V segment lost 8 bases and the J segment 9 bases; nucleotides outside the gene matches: 7. There are 14 residues in the CDR3. CDR1 is KGHSH, CDR2 LQKENI, per germline. CDR3 nucleotide sequence: TGTGCCAGCCGAACCGGGACTAGCGGGGTTGAGCAGTTCTTC. It specifies CASRTGTSGVEQFF.

A few counts support this clone. CDR3 in amino acids: CASSLPWTGRAFF. As DNA, the CDR3 is TGTGCCAGCAGCTTACCATGGACAGGACGGGCTTTCTTT. The chain joins TRBV6-6 to TRBJ1-1, with 7 bases lining up with TRBD1. Trimming took 6 bases from V and 11 from J; bases not matched to a gene: 12. Germline CDR1 and CDR2: MNHNY and SVGAGI (reference sequence). The CDR3 has 13 amino acids.

This chain uses TRBV21-1 with TRBJ1-4; the listed D gene, TRBD1, was not tested against the DNA. TRBV21-1 is given as a pseudogene. The CDR3 is made up of 16 amino acids. In DNA form, the CDR3 reads TGTGCCAGCAGCAAAGTCGAACAGACCTGTAATGAAAAACTGTTTTTT. Residues: CASSKVEQTCNEKLFF.

A word on this clone: Germline is not matched at one junction end, which may reflect a read error. The chain joins TRBV13 to TRBJ2-7, with D possibly matching TRBD2 (6 bases). Germline assignment: CDR1 PRHDT and CDR2 FYEKMQ (reference sequence). The CDR3 covers 15 residues. CDR3 nucleotides: TGTGCCAGCAGTTTAGGCGCGGGGCAACTCTACGAGCAGTACTTC. This codes for CASSLGAGQLYEQYF.

The V gene is TRBV5-6, the J gene TRBJ2-7, with 7 nucleotides matching TRBD1. The V gene end was trimmed by 0 bases and the J gene end by 4 bases; junction bases not matched to a gene: 7. The CDR3 sequence is 15 residues long. Germline CDR1 is SGHDT and CDR2 is YYEEEE. The chain's CDR3 is CASSLVGDSLYEQYF. CDR3 nucleotide sequence: TGTGCCAGCAGCTTGGTTGGGGACAGCCTATACGAGCAGTACTTC.

Concerning this clone itself: This CDR3 fails to terminate in the conserved phenylalanine or tryptophan, so it likely reflects a read error. The chain uses TRBV29-1 and TRBJ1-1; D gene uncertain. Germline V CDR1 and CDR2: SQVTM, ANQGSEA. The ends were cut back, 4 bases at V and 10 bases at J, with 16 bases in the middle. CDR3 size: 12 residues. CDR3 DNA: TGCAGCGTTGGCGACGAGACCTTGGGAGCTTTCCTT. It is translated as CSVGDETLGAFL.

V gene TRBV4-2 combines with J gene TRBJ1-2; 10 bases are a match to TRBD1. CDR1 LGHNA and CDR2 YNFKEQ come from the germline V gene. The CDR3 totals 16 residues. V dropped 6 bases and J dropped 7; count of bases not matched to a gene: 14. In DNA form, the CDR3 reads TGTGCCAGCAGTCGCTCCGGGACAGGGGCTTCAAGTGGCTACACCTTC. It encodes CASSRSGTGASSGYTF.

This clone has only a few counts. The genes are TRBV28 and TRBJ2-7; TRBD2 agrees at 7 bases. V gave up 8 bases and J gave up 3 bases; unmatched junction bases: 10. This CDR3 has 14 amino acids. Germline CDR1 MDHEN, CDR2 SYDVKM. CDR3 sequence: CASLGASGNYEQYF. In DNA form, the CDR3 reads TGTGCCAGCCTCGGGGCTAGCGGAAACTACGAGCAGTACTTC.

This clone was counted a few times. V and J are TRBV18 and TRBJ2-7; 9 nucleotides align to TRBD1. V lost 2 bases, J lost 5 bases, and 1 base stayed unmatched. CDR3 length: 13 residues. Germline V gene lookup returns CDR1 KGHSH and CDR2 LQKENI. CDR3 in amino acids: CASSPRTGDEQYF. CDR3 sequence (DNA): TGTGCCAGCTCACCAAGGACAGGGGACGAGCAGTACTTC.

V is TRBV5-4 and J is TRBJ2-1; 12 bases are shared with TRBD2. V was clipped by 0 bases and J by 2 bases; unmatched bases: 6. Per germline, CDR1 SGHNT and CDR2 YYREEE (reference sequence). The CDR3 loop spans 18 amino acids. Here the CDR3 DNA reads TGTGCCAGCAGCTTGGGACTAGCGGGAGCCCTAACCTACAATGAGCAGTTCTTC. It yields the protein CASSLGLAGALTYNEQFF. Full variable domain (remainder filled in from reference TRBV5-4 and TRBJ2-1): ETGVTQSPTHLIKTRGQQVTLRCSSQSGHNTVSWYQQALGQGPQFIFQYYREEENGRGNFPPRFSGLQFPNYSSELNVNALELDDSALYLCASSLGLAGALTYNEQFFGPGTRLTVL.

The J gene is TRBJ2-5, the V gene TRBV9; TRBD2 matches at 8 bases. The CDR3 covers 16 residues. Germline loops: CDR1 SGDLS, CDR2 YYNGEE. Trimming removed 0 bases from V and 2 bases from J; junction bases left unmatched: 6. The CDR3 spells CASSVDGGGWQETQYF. In DNA, the CDR3 is TGTGCCAGCAGCGTAGACGGGGGGGGCTGGCAAGAGACCCAGTACTTC.

This rearrangement joins TRBV25-1 to TRBJ2-2; weak D call: TRBD2 (5 bases). The ends were cut back, 3 bases at V and 4 bases at J, with 21 bases in the middle. CDR3 length equals 18 residues. Germline loops: CDR1 MGHDK, CDR2 SYGVNS. CDR3 bases: TGTGCCAGCAGTGATAGTTCAGTAGGTCGAGGGATCACCGGGGAGCTGTTTTTT. Its translation: CASSDSSVGRGITGELFF.

CDR3 nucleotides: TGTGCCAGCAGCGCCGGGCTAGCGGGGGGGCGCTACGAGCAGTACTTC. Amino acid sequence: CASSAGLAGGRYEQYF. This chain connects TRBV9 to TRBJ2-7, with TRBD2 matching 12 bases. The CDR3 spans 16 residues. Trimming removed 3 bases from V and 3 bases from J; junction bases left unmatched: 7. Germline loops: CDR1 SGDLS, CDR2 YYNGEE.

The rearrangement links TRBV6-1 to TRBJ1-5, with 9 bases fitting TRBD1. This CDR3 region has 12 residues. Germline loops: CDR1 MNHNS, CDR2 SASEGT. Unmatched junction bases numbered 3, after V lost 8 bases and J lost 7 bases. CDR3 amino acids: CASGTGLQPQHF. Written as DNA, the CDR3 is TGTGCCAGCGGGACAGGGTTACAGCCCCAGCATTTT.